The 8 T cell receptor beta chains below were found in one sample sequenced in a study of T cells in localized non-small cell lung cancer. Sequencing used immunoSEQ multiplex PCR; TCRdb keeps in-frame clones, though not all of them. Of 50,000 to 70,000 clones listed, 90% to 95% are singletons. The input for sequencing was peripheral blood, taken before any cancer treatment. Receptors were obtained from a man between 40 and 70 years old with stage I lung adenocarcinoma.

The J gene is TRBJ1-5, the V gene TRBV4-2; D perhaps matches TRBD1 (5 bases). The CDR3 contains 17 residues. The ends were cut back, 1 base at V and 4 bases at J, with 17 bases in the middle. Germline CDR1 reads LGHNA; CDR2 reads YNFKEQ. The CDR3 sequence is CASSQVGRGGGNQPQHF. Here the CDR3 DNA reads TGTGCCAGCAGCCAAGTAGGACGGGGGGGAGGGAATCAGCCCCAGCATTTT.

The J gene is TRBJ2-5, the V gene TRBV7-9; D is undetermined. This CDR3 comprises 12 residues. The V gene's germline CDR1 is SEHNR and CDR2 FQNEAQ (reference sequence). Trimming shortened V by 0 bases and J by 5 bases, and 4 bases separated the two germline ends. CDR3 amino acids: CASSLARETQYF. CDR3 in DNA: TGTGCCAGCAGCTTAGCTAGGGAGACCCAGTACTTC.

The CDR3 loop is CSVRGSPERDEQFF. The CDR3 coding sequence is TGCAGCGTTCGGGGAAGTCCAGAGAGAGATGAGCAGTTCTTC. The chain is built from TRBV29-1 and TRBJ2-1; TRBD2 might be the D (5 bases). Germline-derived CDR1 and CDR2 are SQVTM and ANQGSEA. The CDR3 covers 14 residues. The V end was cut by 5 bases, the J end by 8 bases, with 19 bases between.

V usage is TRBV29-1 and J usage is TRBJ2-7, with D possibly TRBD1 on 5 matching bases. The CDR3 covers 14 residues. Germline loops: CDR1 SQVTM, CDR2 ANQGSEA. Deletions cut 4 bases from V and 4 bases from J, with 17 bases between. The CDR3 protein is CSVASLLGEYEQYF. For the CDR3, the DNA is TGCAGCGTTGCCTCCCTCTTAGGGGAATACGAGCAGTACTTC.

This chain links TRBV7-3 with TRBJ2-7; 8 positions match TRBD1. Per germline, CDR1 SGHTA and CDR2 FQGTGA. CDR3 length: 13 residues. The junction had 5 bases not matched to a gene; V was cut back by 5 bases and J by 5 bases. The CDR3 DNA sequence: TGTGCCAGCAGCATCGACAGGGGCAACGAGCAGTACTTC. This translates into CASSIDRGNEQYF.

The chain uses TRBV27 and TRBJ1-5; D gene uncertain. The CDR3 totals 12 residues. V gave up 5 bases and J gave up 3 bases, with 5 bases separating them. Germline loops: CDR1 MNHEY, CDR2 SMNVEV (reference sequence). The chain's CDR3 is CASSGNNQPQHF. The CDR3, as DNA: TGTGCCAGCAGTGGTAACAATCAGCCCCAGCATTTT.

The CDR3 DNA reads as TGTGCCAGCAGCTTCGACCCCGGAACAGAAAACTACGAGCAGTACTTC. Protein: CASSFDPGTENYEQYF. This chain joins TRBV7-2 and TRBJ2-7; D unresolved. The V end lost 3 bases, the J end lost 3 bases, and 18 bases lay between the germline ends. The V gene's germline CDR1 is SGHTA and CDR2 FQGNSA. The CDR3 is 16 residues long. The whole variable domain, filled in from reference TRBV7-2 and TRBJ2-7, reads GAGVSQSPSNKVTEKGKDVELRCDPISGHTALYWYRQSLGQGLEFLIYFQGNSAPDKSGLPSDRFSAERTGGSVSTLTIQRTQQEDSAVYLCASSFDPGTENYEQYFGPGTRLTVT.

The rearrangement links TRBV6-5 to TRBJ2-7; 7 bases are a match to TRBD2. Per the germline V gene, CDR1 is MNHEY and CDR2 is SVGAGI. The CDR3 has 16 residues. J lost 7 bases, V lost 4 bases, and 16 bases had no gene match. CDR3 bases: TGTGCCAGCAGTTCACCTCGGGTAGCGGGTGTGCGGGAGCAGTACTTC. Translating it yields CASSSPRVAGVREQYF.